This T cell receptor beta chain was found in a study of radiotherapy plus CTLA-4 blockade in lung cancer. This clone was counted once. Germline V gene lookup returns CDR1 SGDLS and CDR2 YYNGEE. There are 15 residues in the CDR3. The V and J ends lost 4 bases and 7 bases, in that order; junction bases with no gene match: 14. Enrolled patients, whose metastatic non-small-cell lung cancer was chemo-refractory, received focal radiation plus CTLA-4 blockade with ipilimumab. Sequenced by immunoSEQ multiplex PCR; TCRdb stores in-frame clones only, minus some. The sample contains roughly 90,000 clones, about two thirds of which appear only once.

Here the sequenced sample was peripheral blood, taken from a patient treated with radiotherapy plus ipilimumab. The TCR sequence derives from a human donor with non-small cell lung cancer that progressed on radiotherapy plus ipilimumab. V is TRBV9 and J is TRBJ2-7; 7 bases are a match to TRBD2. CDR3 loop: CASSSRGGAMGEQYF. The CDR3 DNA reads TGTGCCAGCAGCTCCCGGGGAGGGGCGATGGGGGAGCAGTACTTC.